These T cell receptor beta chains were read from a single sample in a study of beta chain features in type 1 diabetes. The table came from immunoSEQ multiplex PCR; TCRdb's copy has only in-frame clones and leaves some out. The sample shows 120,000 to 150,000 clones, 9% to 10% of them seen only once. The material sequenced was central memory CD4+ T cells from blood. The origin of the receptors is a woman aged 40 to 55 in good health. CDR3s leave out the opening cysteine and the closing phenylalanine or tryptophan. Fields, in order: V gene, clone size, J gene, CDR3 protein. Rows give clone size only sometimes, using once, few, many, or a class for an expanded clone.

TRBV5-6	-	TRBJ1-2	ASSLAGGDGYT
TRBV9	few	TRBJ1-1	ASSVVGSRGAEAF
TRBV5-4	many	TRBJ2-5	ASGGSQETQY
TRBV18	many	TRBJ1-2	ASSPRSQGEAYGYT
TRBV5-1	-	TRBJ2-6	ASSLESSGANVLT
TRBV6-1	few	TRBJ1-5	ASSEAGGRQPQH
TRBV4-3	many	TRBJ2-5	ASSLIGTPQETQY
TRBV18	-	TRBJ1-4	ASSRGTGEFEKLF
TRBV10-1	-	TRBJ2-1	ASSVMGGDQQF
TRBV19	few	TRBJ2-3	ASSIRVLTDTQY
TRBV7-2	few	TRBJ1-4	ASSSGQGGKKLF
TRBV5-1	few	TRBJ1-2	ASSPSGGLYGYT
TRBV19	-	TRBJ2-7	ASSTGTSSYEQY
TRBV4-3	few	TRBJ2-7	ASSQGLAGGTYEQY
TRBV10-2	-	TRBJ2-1	ASSESGGGSEQF
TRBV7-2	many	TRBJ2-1	ASSRRAGGMHNEQF
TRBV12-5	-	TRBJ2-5	ASGPQTGWETQY
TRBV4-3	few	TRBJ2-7	ASSQDLGDEQY
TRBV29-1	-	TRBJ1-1	SVEPGRQGRQAF
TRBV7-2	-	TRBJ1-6	ASSLGRLRSPLH
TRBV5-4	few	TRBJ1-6	ASSLDLNSPLH
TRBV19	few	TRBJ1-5	ASTPTGTNQPQH
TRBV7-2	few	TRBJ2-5	ASSFVTGTQD
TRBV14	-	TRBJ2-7	ASSQDLGAEQY
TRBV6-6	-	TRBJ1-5	ASSFFGTGGPQPQH
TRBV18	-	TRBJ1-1	ASSPSLTGQNTEAF